The 32 T cell receptor beta chains presented below share a single source sample, sequenced in a study of blood T cell repertoires in COVID-19 (TCRdb year 2020). Libraries came from the immunoSEQ multiplex PCR assay. Entries here come from immuneACCESS through TCRdb and include only in-frame sequences with V and J called. Some clones fail to appear in such tables; in the studies checked, an unresolved V gene covers under half of the shortfall, and the cause of the remainder is unknown. Within this sample are roughly 440,000 clones, with approximately 88% of them counted one time only. The ten biggest clones cover over 10% of the sample. The sequenced sample was peripheral blood. The receptors were gathered from a woman aged 45-65 years with COVID-19, enrolled during active disease.

This rearrangement joins TRBV11-2 to TRBJ1-2; 7 nucleotides agree with TRBD1. The CDR3 is 15 amino acids. V lost 2 bases to trimming and J lost 7 bases; unmatched junction nucleotides: 10. The germline gives CDR1 SGHAT, CDR2 FQNNGV. CDR3: CASSLRQGVRFGYTF. For the CDR3, the DNA is TGTGCCAGCAGCTTACGTCAGGGGGTGAGGTTTGGCTACACCTTC.

This rearrangement joins TRBV10-3 to TRBJ2-1, with TRBD2 matching over 12 bases. CDR1 and CDR2 (germline): ENHRY, SYGVKD. CDR3 size: 15 residues. The J segment lost 8 bases and the V segment lost 11 bases, leaving 13 bases of the junction unmatched. CDR3 DNA: TGTGCCGGCTCTAGCGGGGGGGCGGTAGGGTATGAGCAGTTCTTC. It is translated as CAGSSGGAVGYEQFF.

V usage is TRBV19 and J usage is TRBJ2-1; 9 nucleotides line up with TRBD1. The germline V gene has CDR1 LNHDA and CDR2 SQIVND (reference sequence). CDR3 length: 15 residues. With 5 bases clipped from V and 4 bases from J, the junction kept 6 bases outside the gene matches. This chain's CDR3 is CASSLDRGGYNEQFF. The CDR3 DNA follows: TGTGCCAGTAGTCTCGACAGGGGGGGTTACAATGAGCAGTTCTTC.

The sample holds one count of this clone. This rearrangement joins TRBV29-1 to TRBJ2-7; 7 positions agree with TRBD1. CDR1 is SQVTM, CDR2 ANQGSEA, per germline. The CDR3 is 13 amino acids. With V trimmed by 4 bases and J by 7 bases, 10 bases remained unmatched. The CDR3: CSVVGGPSNEQYF. CDR3 coding DNA: TGCAGCGTTGTAGGGGGCCCCTCGAATGAGCAGTACTTC.

The chain has TRBV5-1 and TRBJ2-1, with D uncertain. Looked up from germline, CDR1 is SGHRS and CDR2 is YFSETQ. CDR3 length equals 17 residues. Trimming pared 1 base from V and 7 bases from J, leaving 21 bases between. The CDR3 is CASSLIVTDNLENEQFF. The CDR3 nucleotides read TGCGCCAGCAGCTTGATAGTTACCGATAACTTAGAGAATGAGCAGTTCTTC.

V usage is TRBV20-1 and J usage is TRBJ1-2; 9 nucleotides agree with TRBD1. The germline V gene has CDR1 DFQATT and CDR2 SNEGSKA (reference sequence). The junction had 6 bases not matched to a gene; V was cut back by 3 bases and J by 4 bases. This CDR3 comprises 14 residues. The CDR3 sequence: CSASRKQGAYGYTF. The CDR3 bases are TGCAGTGCTAGTCGGAAACAGGGGGCCTATGGCTACACCTTC.

This clone was counted many times. The chain has TRBV5-1 and TRBJ2-3; 11 positions match TRBD2. Trimming at V came to 3 bases and at J to 4 bases, leaving 4 bases not matched to a gene. The length of the CDR3 is 15 residues. The germline V gene has CDR1 SGHRS and CDR2 YFSETQ. Here the CDR3 reads CASSYRTSGSDTQYF. CDR3 nucleotide sequence: TGCGCCAGCAGCTACAGGACTAGCGGGTCAGATACGCAGTATTTT.

This chain connects TRBV4-2 to TRBJ1-3; TRBD1 aligns across 9 bases. Germline CDR1 LGHNA, CDR2 YNFKEQ. The CDR3 extends over 16 amino acids. Germline trimming cut 0 bases from V and 5 bases from J; bases unmatched to any gene: 5. The CDR3 bases are TGTGCCAGCAGCCAAGAGCGTGGGACAGGGAGAAACACCATATATTTT. Translating gives CASSQERGTGRNTIYF.

V usage is TRBV24-1 and J usage is TRBJ2-5; 9 bases fit TRBD2. The CDR3 is 17 amino acids. Germline CDR1 reads KGHDR; CDR2 reads SFDVKD. The V segment lost 4 bases and the J segment 5 bases; nucleotides outside the gene matches: 13. CDR3 protein: CATSDAARTSVRETQYF. The CDR3 DNA reads as TGTGCCACCAGTGACGCCGCTAGGACTAGCGTTAGGGAGACCCAGTACTTC.

The chain employs TRBV20-1 and TRBJ2-1, with D perhaps matching TRBD1 (6 bases). The CDR3 length is 10 residues. V lost 6 bases to trimming and J lost 9 bases, with 9 bases between them. CDR1 and CDR2 from the germline V gene are DFQATT and SNEGSKA (reference sequence). CDR3 nucleotides: TGCAGTGCCAGGGGAGCTGAGCAGTTCTTC. It is translated as CSARGAEQFF.

The chain has TRBV15 and TRBJ1-2; D remains ambiguous. V dropped 2 bases and J dropped 4 bases, with 11 bases sitting between them. Germline CDR1 reads LNHNV; CDR2 reads YYDKDF (reference sequence). This CDR3 contains 14 residues. This CDR3 reads CATSRPAEVYGYTF. CDR3 DNA sequence: TGTGCCACCAGCAGACCCGCCGAGGTCTATGGCTACACCTTC.

The chain joins TRBV7-2 to TRBJ1-1; the D is unclear. The length of the CDR3 is 16 residues. Per the germline V gene, CDR1 is SGHTA and CDR2 is FQGNSA. V gave up 3 bases and J gave up 0 bases, with 14 bases separating them. CDR3 nucleotides: TGTGCCAGCAGCTTCGACTCCGGAGGGATGAACACTGAAGCTTTCTTT. It is translated as CASSFDSGGMNTEAFF.

The rearrangement joins TRBV3-1 (or the pseudogene TRBV3-2) to TRBJ2-3; 8 bases match TRBD1. The CDR3 contains 15 residues. The V segment lost 4 bases and the J segment 3 bases; nucleotides outside the gene matches: 6. Germline-derived CDR1 and CDR2 are LGHDT and YNNKEL (reference sequence). In DNA form, the CDR3 reads TGTGCCAGCAGCCTCGACAGGGGTCGAACAGATACGCAGTATTTT. Protein: CASSLDRGRTDTQYF.

The V gene is TRBV13, the J gene TRBJ2-3; the match to TRBD2 covers 12 bases. CDR1 and CDR2 (germline): PRHDT, FYEKMQ (reference sequence). This CDR3 has 14 residues. Trimming at V came to 5 bases and at J to 4 bases, leaving 1 base not matched to a gene. As DNA, the CDR3 is TGTGCCAGCAGCACTAGCGGGGGGCCAGATACGCAGTATTTT. It is translated as CASSTSGGPDTQYF.

The chain combines TRBV5-1 with TRBJ2-3, with 9 bases fitting TRBD1. The CDR3 loop spans 16 amino acids. CDR1 and CDR2 from the germline V gene are SGHRS and YFSETQ. The ends lost 0 bases at V and 3 bases at J; junction bases unmatched: 5. For the CDR3, the DNA is TGCGCCAGCAGCTTGGGAGGGACAGGGAGGACAGATACGCAGTATTTT. Its protein product is CASSLGGTGRTDTQYF.

The V and J genes are TRBV19 and TRBJ2-7, with 9 bases that match TRBD1. This CDR3 is built from 15 residues. Germline V gene data show CDR1 as LNHDA and CDR2 as SQIVND (reference sequence). V lost 5 bases and J lost 3; bases outside the gene matches: 8. The CDR3 region has the DNA TGTGCCAGTAGTCTGATGGACAGGGGAATCTACGAGCAGTACTTC. It codes for CASSLMDRGIYEQYF.

The gene calls are TRBV7-2 and TRBJ2-6; D perhaps matches TRBD2 (6 bases). Trimming took off 11 bases at V and 0 bases at J, with 20 bases between the two ends. CDR1 is SGHTA, CDR2 FQGNSA, per germline. This CDR3 comprises 17 residues. The CDR3 bases are TGTGCCCGGGGGAGAGCAGGCTTCTTCTCTGGGGCCAACGTCCTGACTTTC. Translating it yields CARGRAGFFSGANVLTF.

The gene calls are TRBV6-5 and TRBJ1-1, with a tentative D call TRBD1 (6 bases). The V end lost 7 bases, the J end lost 7 bases, and 13 bases lay between the germline ends. Germline values: CDR1 MNHEY, CDR2 SVGAGI. The CDR3 spans 12 residues. The CDR3 DNA sequence: TGTGCCAGCACCAACCCCAGGGGTGAAGCTTTCTTT. Encoded protein: CASTNPRGEAFF.

The rearrangement links TRBV3-1 (or the pseudogene TRBV3-2) to TRBJ2-7; D is possibly TRBD1 (7 bases). Per germline, CDR1 LGHDT and CDR2 YNNKEL (reference sequence). V gave up 1 base and J gave up 2 bases, with 12 bases separating them. This CDR3 contains 15 residues. Written as DNA, the CDR3 is TGTGCCAGCAGCCAAGGGGGCGGGACAGCCTACGAGCAGTACTTC. As protein: CASSQGGGTAYEQYF.

The chain carries TRBV9 and TRBJ2-1, with D perhaps matching TRBD2 (5 bases). This CDR3 region has 14 residues. The germline V gene encodes CDR1 SGDLS and CDR2 YYNGEE. Deletions cut 1 base from V and 9 bases from J, with 14 bases between. The CDR3 coding sequence is TGTGCCAGCAGCGTATTGCGGGTCGACCCTGAGCAGTTCTTC. This codes for CASSVLRVDPEQFF. The whole variable domain, filled in from reference TRBV9 and TRBJ2-1, reads DSGVTQTPKHLITATGQRVTLRCSPRSGDLSVYWYQQSLDQGLQFLIQYYNGEERAKGNILERFSAQQFPDLHSELNLSSLELGDSALYFCASSVLRVDPEQFFGPGTRLTVL.

The J gene is TRBJ1-1, the V gene TRBV7-9; no clear D gene. The CDR3 loop spans 10 amino acids. Trimming removed 5 bases at V and 5 bases at J, with 3 bases between. CDR1 is SEHNR and CDR2 is FQNEAQ in the germline V gene (reference sequence). The CDR3 DNA follows: TGTGCCAGCAGCCAAACTGAAGCTTTCTTT. Translated, it gives CASSQTEAFF.

About this clone itself: Different DNA sequences within this sample yield the same CDR3. The V gene is TRBV4-2, the J gene TRBJ1-3; D might be TRBD1 (5 bases). The CDR3 runs to 17 residues. Germline-derived CDR1 and CDR2 are LGHNA and YNFKEQ. V was cut by 1 base and J by 1 base, with 14 bases left in between. The CDR3 DNA is TGTGCCAGCAGCCAAGTAGGTGGACGGGGGTCTGGAAACACCATATATTTT. Amino acids: CASSQVGGRGSGNTIYF.

The rearrangement links TRBV10-2 to TRBJ2-7, with 9 bases that match TRBD1. V lost 0 bases and J lost 4; bases outside the gene matches: 4. CDR1 is WSHSY and CDR2 is SAAADI in the germline V gene. This CDR3 is built from 15 residues. This CDR3 is CASSESGQGPYEQYF. CDR3 in DNA: TGCGCCAGCAGTGAGTCTGGACAGGGGCCTTACGAGCAGTACTTC.

Details on this clone: Other nucleotide sequences in the sample specify the same CDR3. The chain is built from TRBV12-5 and TRBJ1-2, with TRBD1 matching 8 bases. CDR3 size: 14 residues. The ends lost 4 bases at V and 2 bases at J; junction bases unmatched: 3. The germline V gene encodes CDR1 LGHNT and CDR2 FRNRAP. As DNA, the CDR3 is TGTGCTAGTGGTTCCGGACAGGGCAACTATGGCTACACCTTC. It encodes CASGSGQGNYGYTF. The full variable domain, its missing parts supplied by reference TRBV12-5 and TRBJ1-2, is DARVTQTPRHKVTEMGQEVTMRCQPILGHNTVFWYRQTMMQGLELLAYFRNRAPLDDSGMPKDRFSAEMPDATLATLKIQPSEPRDSAVYFCASGSGQGNYGYTFGSGTRLTVV.

This clone has just a few counts. The chain joins TRBV6-1 to TRBJ2-1; 7 bases are a match to TRBD2. Germline assignment: CDR1 MNHNS and CDR2 SASEGT. Trimming at V came to 1 base and at J to 10 bases, leaving 7 bases not matched to a gene. CDR3 length: 14 residues. Here the CDR3 reads CASSEVRTSNEQFF. As DNA, the CDR3 is TGTGCCAGCAGTGAAGTCCGGACTAGTAACGAGCAGTTCTTC.

The V gene is TRBV5-6, the J gene TRBJ1-2; D possibly corresponds to TRBD1 (5 bases). Germline lookup yields CDR1 SGHDT and CDR2 YYEEEE. V lost 7 bases and J lost 6, with 16 bases in between. This CDR3 has 13 residues. The CDR3 coding sequence is TGTGCCAGCGGGCGGCAGGGCCCGGATGGCTACACCTTC. Its protein product is CASGRQGPDGYTF.

This clone appeared a single time. The V call is TRBV2, the J call TRBJ2-3; D remains ambiguous. Germline assignment: CDR1 SNHLY and CDR2 FYNNEI. The CDR3 length is 14 residues. V lost 4 bases and J lost 4, with 12 bases in between. CDR3 sequence (DNA): TGTGCCAGCAGTGTTGTGAGCCCGGCAGATACGCAGTATTTT. Its translation is CASSVVSPADTQYF.

The chain combines TRBV28 with TRBJ2-3; a weak D match, TRBD1 (7 bases). V dropped 8 bases and J dropped 3 bases, with 15 bases sitting between them. The CDR3 contains 14 residues. Germline assignment: CDR1 MDHEN and CDR2 SYDVKM. The CDR3 bases are TGTGCCAGCTCCCAACAGGGGAGGACAGATACGCAGTATTTT. Protein product: CASSQQGRTDTQYF. Filled out from reference TRBV28 and TRBJ2-3, the complete variable domain reads DVKVTQSSRYLVKRTGEKVFLECVQDMDHENMFWYRQDPGLGLRLIYFSYDVKMKEKGDIPEGYSVSREKKERFSLILESASTNQTSMYLCASSQQGRTDTQYFGPGTRLTVL.

The chain employs TRBV7-2 and TRBJ2-1, with D maybe TRBD1 (5 bases). The germline CDR1 and CDR2 sequences are SGHTA and FQGNSA. This CDR3 spans 13 amino acids. The V end lost 3 bases, the J end lost 2 bases, and 5 bases lay between the germline ends. CDR3 coding DNA: TGTGCCAGCAGCTTCAGGGCCTACAATGAGCAGTTCTTC. This codes for CASSFRAYNEQFF.

This chain uses TRBV30 with TRBJ1-4; D not certain. V was cut by 7 bases and J by 8 bases, with 11 bases left in between. Germline values: CDR1 GTSNPN, CDR2 SVGIG (reference sequence). The length of the CDR3 is 11 residues. Here the CDR3 reads CASGHLEKLFF. The CDR3 nucleotides are TGTGCCTCCGGTCATTTGGAAAAACTGTTTTTT.

The gene calls are TRBV9 and TRBJ2-2; 10 bases are shared with TRBD2. CDR1 is SGDLS and CDR2 is YYNGEE in the germline V gene. Unmatched junction bases numbered 7, after V lost 7 bases and J lost 4 bases. The CDR3 has 15 residues. This CDR3 reads CASSLSGGATGELFF. The CDR3 nucleotides are TGTGCCAGCTCACTCAGCGGGGGGGCCACCGGGGAGCTGTTTTTT. The complete variable domain, with remaining parts taken from reference TRBV9 and TRBJ2-2, reads DSGVTQTPKHLITATGQRVTLRCSPRSGDLSVYWYQQSLDQGLQFLIQYYNGEERAKGNILERFSAQQFPDLHSELNLSSLELGDSALYFCASSLSGGATGELFFGEGSRLTVL.

On this clone: Other DNA sequences from this sample encode an identical CDR3 as well. The chain employs TRBV6-5 and TRBJ1-2; D gene unclear. The germline V and J ends were trimmed by 0 bases and 7 bases, with 9 bases remaining between them. This CDR3 spans 13 amino acids. CDR1 is MNHEY, CDR2 SVGAGI, per germline. The CDR3 loop reads CASSYSRGGGYTF. CDR3 coding DNA: TGTGCCAGCAGTTACTCGCGCGGCGGTGGCTACACCTTC.